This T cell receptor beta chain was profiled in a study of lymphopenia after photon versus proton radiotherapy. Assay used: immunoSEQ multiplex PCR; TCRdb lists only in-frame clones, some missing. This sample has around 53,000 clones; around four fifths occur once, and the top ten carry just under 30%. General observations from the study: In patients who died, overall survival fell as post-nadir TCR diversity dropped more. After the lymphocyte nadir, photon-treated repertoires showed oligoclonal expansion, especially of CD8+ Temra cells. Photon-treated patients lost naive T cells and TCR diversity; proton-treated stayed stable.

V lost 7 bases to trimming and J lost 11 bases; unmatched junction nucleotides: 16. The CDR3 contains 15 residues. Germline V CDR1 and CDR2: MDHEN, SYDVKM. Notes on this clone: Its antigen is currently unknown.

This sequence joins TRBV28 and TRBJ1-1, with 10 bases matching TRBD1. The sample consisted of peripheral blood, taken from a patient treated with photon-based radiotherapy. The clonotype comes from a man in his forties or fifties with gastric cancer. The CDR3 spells CASTPAGQGRHVAFF. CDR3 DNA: TGTGCCAGCACCCCGGCGGGACAGGGGCGGCATGTGGCTTTCTTT.